Following are 13 T cell receptor beta chains from one sample sequenced in a study of OX40 agonist ivuxolimab in advanced cancers. The method was immunoSEQ multiplex PCR; TCRdb's version includes in-frame clones alone and lacks a portion of them. Among roughly 60,000 clones listed, about four fifths were seen once. Specimen: CD4+ or CD8+ T cells sorted from blood, collected in a trial of the OX40 agonist ivuxolimab. Receptors were obtained from an adult with an advanced solid tumor such as melanoma, head and neck, liver or kidney cancer.

This CDR3 is CASSQESSEQYF. The CDR3 bases are TGTGCCAGCAGCCAGGAATCCAGCGAGCAGTACTTC. The chain employs TRBV4-2 and TRBJ2-7; D is unclear. CDR3 length: 12 residues. Trimming stripped 3 bases from V and 6 bases from J, with 9 bases between. Germline-derived CDR1 and CDR2 are LGHNA and YNFKEQ.

The genes are TRBV21-1 and TRBJ2-3; the table's TRBD1 call for D was not verified on the DNA. TRBV21-1 is listed as a pseudogene. CDR3 length: 16 residues. CDR3 amino acids: CASPPHRDNWSDTQYF. The DNA of the CDR3 is TGTGCCAGCCCTCCTCACCGGGACAACTGGTCAGATACGCAGTATTTT.

V is TRBV14 and J is TRBJ2-3, with 9 positions matching TRBD2. There are 16 residues in the CDR3. CDR1 and CDR2 (germline): SGHDN, FVKESK. With V trimmed by 2 bases and J by 1 base, 4 bases remained unmatched. DNA for the CDR3: TGTGCCAGCAGCCAAATGAGACTAGCGGGCACAGATACGCAGTATTTT. Its translation: CASSQMRLAGTDTQYF. The entire variable domain, with the rest obtained from reference TRBV14 and TRBJ2-3, is as follows: EAGVTQFPSHSVIEKGQTVTLRCDPISGHDNLYWYRRVMGKEIKFLLHFVKESKQDESGMPNNRFLAERTGGTYSTLKVQPAELEDSGVYFCASSQMRLAGTDTQYFGPGTRLTVL.

This clone was seen only once. The chain links TRBV18 to TRBJ1-1, with 9 nucleotides matching TRBD1. The J segment lost 4 bases and the V segment lost 4 bases, leaving 10 bases of the junction unmatched. The germline V gene encodes CDR1 KGHSH and CDR2 LQKENI. The CDR3 sequence is 16 residues long. The CDR3 here is CASSRIGGQGRTEAFF. CDR3 sequence (DNA): TGTGCCAGCTCACGAATTGGGGGACAGGGCCGCACTGAAGCTTTCTTT.

The chain joins TRBV19 to TRBJ1-2, with a tentative D call TRBD1 (5 bases). In germline, CDR1 is LNHDA, CDR2 SQIVND (reference sequence). V lost 8 bases and J 5 bases, leaving 12 bases between the germline ends. This CDR3 is built from 12 residues. This CDR3 is CASGNRGYGYTF. CDR3 coding DNA: TGTGCCAGTGGAAATAGGGGATATGGCTACACCTTC.

This clone occurred a few times. The J gene is TRBJ2-7, the V gene TRBV19; the D is unclear. Trimming stripped 6 bases from V and 4 bases from J, with 25 bases between. CDR3 length equals 17 residues. Per germline, CDR1 LNHDA and CDR2 SQIVND (reference sequence). The CDR3 is CASRGLSGDLLSYEQYV. The CDR3 DNA reads TGTGCCAGTAGAGGGCTATCTGGCGACCTCTTATCGTACGAGCAGTACGTC.

Only a few counts were recorded for this clone. V gene TRBV7-9 combines with J gene TRBJ1-1; no reliable D call. Trimming stripped 5 bases from V and 6 bases from J, with 13 bases between. The CDR3 length is 13 residues. Germline V CDR1 and CDR2: SEHNR, FQNEAQ (reference sequence). CDR3 DNA sequence: TGTGCCAGCAGCAAAGACCCGGGCCCTGAAGCTTTCTTT. Translated, it gives CASSKDPGPEAFF.

The chain is built from TRBV4-1 and TRBJ1-5; 7 bases line up with TRBD1. CDR1 MGHRA and CDR2 YSYEKL come from the germline V gene. J lost 2 bases, V lost 1 base, and 2 bases had no gene match. The CDR3 runs 15 residues. The CDR3 here is CASSQGDSGNQPQHF. The CDR3 bases are TGCGCCAGCAGCCAAGGGGACAGCGGCAATCAGCCCCAGCATTTT.

The chain is built from TRBV7-6 and TRBJ2-7; 8 nucleotides agree with TRBD2. Losses at the gene ends were 2 bases for V and 5 bases for J; bases not matched to a gene: 11. The CDR3 loop spans 16 amino acids. CDR1 and CDR2 from the germline V gene are SGHVS and FNYEAQ. DNA for the CDR3: TGTGCCAGCAGCTTATTCCCTGAACTAGCGGCGGACGAGCAGTACTTC. It encodes CASSLFPELAADEQYF.

The J gene is TRBJ1-5, the V gene TRBV10-2; maybe TRBD1 (5 bases). The CDR3 covers 14 residues. Germline lookup yields CDR1 WSHSY and CDR2 SAAADI. The V end was cut by 5 bases, the J end by 5 bases, with 13 bases between. The CDR3, as DNA: TGCGCCAGCAGTTCCGACAGCTACTATCAGCCCCAGCATTTT. It codes for CASSSDSYYQPQHF.

This chain links TRBV10-3 with TRBJ2-1, with 10 bases aligning to TRBD2. CDR3 length: 19 amino acids. Germline V gives CDR1 ENHRY, CDR2 SYGVKD. The J segment lost 0 bases and the V segment lost 4 bases, leaving 12 bases of the junction unmatched. For the CDR3, the DNA is TGTGCCATCAGTGCTTCCGGGACTAGCGAACAGAGCTCCTACAATGAGCAGTTCTTC. Translation: CAISASGTSEQSSYNEQFF.

This chain connects TRBV6-1 to TRBJ1-5, with 12 bases matching TRBD1. CDR1 MNHNS and CDR2 SASEGT come from the germline V gene. V shed 1 base, J shed 2 bases, and the junction held 9 bases outside the gene matches. The length of the CDR3 is 19 residues. CDR3 sequence (DNA): TGTGCCAGCAGTGAAGATGGGGACAGGGGGCGCGGGGGCAATCAGCCCCAGCATTTT. This sequence encodes CASSEDGDRGRGGNQPQHF.

This chain joins TRBV5-1 and TRBJ2-2, with D unclear. The length of the CDR3 is 14 residues. Germline CDR1 SGHRS, CDR2 YFSETQ. Trimming left V 3 bases short and J 2 bases short, with 8 bases between. The CDR3 protein is CASSSGPNTGELFF. CDR3 DNA: TGCGCCAGCAGCTCGGGTCCAAACACCGGGGAGCTGTTTTTT.